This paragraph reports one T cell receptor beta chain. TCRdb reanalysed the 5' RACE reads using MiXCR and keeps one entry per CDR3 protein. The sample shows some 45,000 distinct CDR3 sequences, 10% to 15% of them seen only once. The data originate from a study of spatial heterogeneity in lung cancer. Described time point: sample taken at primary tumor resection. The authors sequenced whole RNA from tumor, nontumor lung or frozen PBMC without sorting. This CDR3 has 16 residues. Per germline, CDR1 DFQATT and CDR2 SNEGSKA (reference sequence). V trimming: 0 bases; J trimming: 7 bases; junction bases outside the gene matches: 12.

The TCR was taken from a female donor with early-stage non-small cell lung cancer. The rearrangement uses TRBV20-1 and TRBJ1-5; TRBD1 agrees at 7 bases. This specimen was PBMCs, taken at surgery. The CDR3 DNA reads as TGCAGTGCTAGAGAAAGGGGCACAGGGGTAGGGCAGCCCCAGCATTTT. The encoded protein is CSARERGTGVGQPQHF.